The TCR beta chain described here comes from a study of cytomegalovirus exposure and HLA in healthy donors (dated by TCRdb to 2017 to 2019). About the investigation overall: According to a later analysis, the roughly 120 validation repertoires were produced on the same platform as the approximately 610 repertoires of the first cohort. The study aimed to test whether cataloging public T cell receptors could reveal signatures of past pathogen exposure. A separate validation cohort of 100 to 150 different subjects was used in addition to the roughly 670-subject first cohort. To predict cytomegalovirus infection status, the study combined high-throughput TCR immunosequencing, statistical association of individual TCRs with disease status, and machine learning. The study at large found these results: Of the cluster scores, approximately 95% were above 0 in a later analysis, which found that TCRs clustered in the first cohort also tended to co-occur in the 110 or so validation repertoires. In vitro tests confirmed that a few of the cytomegalovirus-associated TCR beta chains recognize cytomegalovirus antigens. Across donors, most TCR sequences were observed very rarely, whereas some public TCRs were present in many individuals. The study gave a list of 150 to 200 TCR beta chains associated with cytomegalovirus. It was suggested by the authors that the approach could potentially be generalized to other disease states and immunological phenotypes. A later analysis lacked HLA typing for the validation cohort, so it scored co-occurrence in that cohort across all 120 repertoires. In both the original and validation cohorts, the classifier was reported to diagnose cytomegalovirus status with high specificity and sensitivity.

Turning to this clone: Its antigen is unknown. Base qualities are missing; no much larger clone stands one base away.

Donors formed part of the validation cohort, which comprised approximately 130 subjects and was distinct from the first cohort of some 700 subjects. Library preparation used the immunoSEQ multiplex PCR assay. Under the source paper's analysis protocol: A statistical classification framework was developed to diagnose cytomegalovirus status using the catalog of TCR beta chain sequences. The clones in this table, taken by TCRdb from immuneACCESS, are in-frame only. Not every clone is retained; where verified, under half of the shortfall comes from an unresolved V gene, and the cause of the rest is unknown. V, J and clone size are those of that table, while D and trimming were read from the DNA. The sample records roughly 70,000 clones, around 90% of which are singletons. In total, the top ten clones hold 3% to 4.5% of the sample. This TCR was sampled from a woman under 30 in good health and CMV-seropositive. The specimen was PBMCs.

The DNA is as follows: TGTGCCAGCTCACAAAGGGCGGGGGGAATGAACGAGCAGTACTTC. Translated, this gives CASSQRAGGMNEQYF. The rearrangement joined TRBV18 to TRBJ2-7; the central 8 bases match TRBD2. CDR1 and CDR2 are drawn from the germline V gene: KGHSH, LQKENI. Trimming leaves V shorter by 4 bases and J shorter by 5 bases, with the junction holding 10 bases beyond the gene matches. Spanning cysteine to phenylalanine, the CDR3 consists of 15 amino acids. The CDR3 DNA has 45 bases and is translated from base 1.